The 9 T cell receptor beta chains presented below share a single source sample, sequenced in a study of vaccination effects on CD4 cells after COVID-19 (dated by TCRdb to between 2021 and 2024). These TCRs' antigens remain unknown. In the ViraFEST assay, PBMC were stimulated with viral peptide pools, and TCR sequencing was then used to find antigen-specific CD4+ T cell clonotypes based on their expansion. After more than nine days of culture, CD4+ T cells were isolated with the EasySep CD4+ T cell isolation kit. PCR-confirmed SARS-CoV-2 infection had occurred in convalescent patients between March and December 2020, before the Alpha, Beta and Delta variants emerged in the United States. The library came from the immunoSEQ multiplex PCR assay. Not all clones reach the TCRdb copy of this immuneACCESS table, which keeps in-frame sequences only. Checked studies attribute under half of the gap to unresolved V genes and leave the rest unexplained. This sample holds about 45,000 clones; 75% were observed only once. Jointly, the top ten make up under 30% of the sample.

The specimen comprised CD4+ T cells from PBMCs cultured with a peptide pool, sampled before COVID-19 vaccination. Receptors originate from a human donor who had a prior SARS-CoV-2 infection.

This clone has a single count. The chain is built from TRBV12-5 and TRBJ1-5; weak D call: TRBD1 (5 bases). Between the trimmed V and J ends, which lost 4 bases and 0 bases, there was a span of 13 bases. Germline V gives CDR1 LGHNT, CDR2 FRNRAP. The CDR3 is 16 residues long. Here the CDR3 reads CASGSGPEYSNQPQHF. CDR3 in DNA: TGTGCTAGTGGTTCGGGACCGGAATATAGCAATCAGCCCCAGCATTTT. The whole variable domain, remainder taken from reference TRBV12-5 and TRBJ1-5, is DARVTQTPRHKVTEMGQEVTMRCQPILGHNTVFWYRQTMMQGLELLAYFRNRAPLDDSGMPKDRFSAEMPDATLATLKIQPSEPRDSAVYFCASGSGPEYSNQPQHFGDGTRLSIL.

CDR3 protein: CASSPQGASNQPQHF. CDR3 DNA: TGTGCCAGCTCACCTCAGGGGGCAAGCAATCAGCCCCAGCATTTT. The V and J genes are TRBV18 and TRBJ1-5, with 8 bases identical to TRBD1. The trim removed 3 bases at V and 1 base at J, leaving 2 bases unmatched. CDR1 KGHSH and CDR2 LQKENI come from the germline V gene. The CDR3 runs to 15 residues.

The rearrangement joins TRBV9 to TRBJ2-3; D gene uncertain. The CDR3 is 15 residues long. Germline V CDR1 and CDR2: SGDLS, YYNGEE. V shed 3 bases and J shed 3 bases, with 14 bases lying between them. The CDR3 DNA is TGTGCCAGCAGCGCCGATGGGGTTGGGACAGATACGCAGTATTTT. Encoded protein: CASSADGVGTDTQYF.

The rearrangement links TRBV6-5 to TRBJ2-5; tentatively, D is TRBD1 (5 bases). The CDR3 contains 13 residues. The germline gives CDR1 MNHEY, CDR2 SVGAGI. V was pared by 7 bases and J by 2 bases, with 11 bases between. CDR3 protein: CASTWTPQETQYF. In nucleotides, the CDR3 is TGTGCCAGCACCTGGACACCTCAAGAGACCCAGTACTTC.

This rearrangement joins TRBV6-5 to TRBJ2-3, with TRBD2 as a possible D gene (7 bases). From germline, CDR1 is MNHEY and CDR2 SVGAGI. V dropped 2 bases and J dropped 4 bases, with 10 bases sitting between them. The CDR3 covers 14 residues. CDR3 in amino acids: CASSYRGGPDTQYF. DNA of the CDR3: TGTGCCAGCAGTTACAGGGGGGGGCCAGATACGCAGTATTTT.

The chain combines TRBV21-1 with TRBJ2-7; no check of the table's D call, TRBD2, against the DNA was made. TRBV21-1 is labeled a pseudogene. There are 17 residues in the CDR3. The CDR3 nucleotides read TGTGCCAGCAGCAATTGGGTGTGTGGGGTCGGGACCTACGAGCAGTACTTC. It translates to CASSNWVCGVGTYEQYF.

J is TRBJ2-5 and V is TRBV7-9; 7 positions match TRBD2. CDR3 length: 14 residues. CDR1 and CDR2 from the germline V gene are SEHNR and FQNEAQ (reference sequence). The junction had 7 bases not matched to a gene; V was cut back by 5 bases and J by 4 bases. CDR3 bases: TGTGCCAGCAGCGCCCAGGGAGGGGCAGAGACCCAGTACTTC. Translated, it gives CASSAQGGAETQYF.

The chain combines TRBV10-1 with TRBJ2-7; no clear D gene. This CDR3 is 12 amino acids long. Trimming took 6 bases from V and 0 from J, leaving 6 bases between them. Germline-derived CDR1 and CDR2 are WNHNN and SYGVQD (reference sequence). The CDR3 coding sequence is TGCGCCAGCAGGAGCTCCTCCTACGAGCAGTACTTC. Its translation: CASRSSSYEQYF.

In this sample, this clone turned up a few times. V gene TRBV5-4 combines with J gene TRBJ2-1; 8 bases line up with TRBD1. CDR1 and CDR2 from the germline V gene are SGHNT and YYREEE (reference sequence). V dropped 4 bases and J dropped 8; count of bases not matched to a gene: 8. The CDR3 contains 14 residues. The CDR3 sequence is CASSDWSGGHEQFF. Written as DNA, the CDR3 is TGTGCCAGCAGCGATTGGTCAGGGGGCCATGAGCAGTTCTTC.